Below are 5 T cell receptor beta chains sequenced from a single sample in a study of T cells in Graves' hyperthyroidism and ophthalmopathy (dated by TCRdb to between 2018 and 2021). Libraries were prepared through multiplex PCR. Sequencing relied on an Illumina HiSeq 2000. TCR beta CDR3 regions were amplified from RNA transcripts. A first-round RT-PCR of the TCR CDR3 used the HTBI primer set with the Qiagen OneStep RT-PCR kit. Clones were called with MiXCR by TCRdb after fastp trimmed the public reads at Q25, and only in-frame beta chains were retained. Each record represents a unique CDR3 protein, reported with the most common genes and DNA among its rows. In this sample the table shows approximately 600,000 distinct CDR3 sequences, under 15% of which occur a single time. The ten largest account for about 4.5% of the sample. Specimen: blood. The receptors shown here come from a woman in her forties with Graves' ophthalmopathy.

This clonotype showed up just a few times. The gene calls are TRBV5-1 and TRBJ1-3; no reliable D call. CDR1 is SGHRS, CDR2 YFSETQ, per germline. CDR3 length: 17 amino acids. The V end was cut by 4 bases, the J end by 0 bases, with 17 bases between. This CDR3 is CASSKDGLGISGNTIYF. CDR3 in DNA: TGCGCCAGCAGCAAGGACGGACTGGGGATCTCTGGAAACACCATATATTTT.

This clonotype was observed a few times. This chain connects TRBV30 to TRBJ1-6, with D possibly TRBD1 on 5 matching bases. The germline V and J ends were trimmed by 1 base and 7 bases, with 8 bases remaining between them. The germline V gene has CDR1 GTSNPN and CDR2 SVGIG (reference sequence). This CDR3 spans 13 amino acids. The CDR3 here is CAWSGQNNSPLHF. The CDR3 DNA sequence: TGTGCCTGGAGTGGACAGAACAATTCACCCCTCCACTTT.

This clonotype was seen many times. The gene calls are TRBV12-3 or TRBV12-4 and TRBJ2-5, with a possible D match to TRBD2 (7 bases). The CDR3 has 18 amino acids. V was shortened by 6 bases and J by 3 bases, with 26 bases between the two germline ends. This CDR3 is CASSRRYTSAGDKETQYF. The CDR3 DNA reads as TGTGCCAGCAGCCGCCGGTATACTAGCGCAGGGGATAAAGAGACCCAGTACTTC.

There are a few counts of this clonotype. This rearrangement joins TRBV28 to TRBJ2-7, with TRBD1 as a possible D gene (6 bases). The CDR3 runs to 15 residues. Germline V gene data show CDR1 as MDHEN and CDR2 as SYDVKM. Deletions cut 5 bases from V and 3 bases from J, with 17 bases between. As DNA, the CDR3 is TGTGCCAGCAGTACCCAGGGGTTTTCGGGCTACGAGCAGTACTTC. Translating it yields CASSTQGFSGYEQYF.

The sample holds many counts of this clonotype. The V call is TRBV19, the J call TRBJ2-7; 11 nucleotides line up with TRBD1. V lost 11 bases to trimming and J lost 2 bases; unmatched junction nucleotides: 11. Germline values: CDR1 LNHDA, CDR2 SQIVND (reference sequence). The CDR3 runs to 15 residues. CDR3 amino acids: CASSQGQGDTYEQYF. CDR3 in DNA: TGTGCCTCCAGCCAGGGACAGGGGGACACCTACGAGCAGTACTTC.